The 32 T cell receptor beta chains below were found in one sample sequenced in a study of blood T cell repertoires in COVID-19. Method: immunoSEQ multiplex PCR; TCRdb's copy keeps in-frame clones and lacks some. The profile covers about 260,000 clones, with 80% to 90% appearing a single time and roughly 10% taken by the ten largest. Sequenced: peripheral blood. These receptors came from a woman between 65 and 79 years old with COVID-19, enrolled during active disease.

The CDR3 reads CASTREGTAKNIQYF. Here the CDR3 DNA reads TGTGCCAGCACCAGGGAGGGGACGGCCAAAAACATTCAGTACTTC. This chain joins TRBV6-5 and TRBJ2-4; 7 bases are a match to TRBD2. The CDR3 runs 15 residues. The J segment lost 1 base and the V segment lost 7 bases, leaving 7 bases of the junction unmatched. Germline V gives CDR1 MNHEY, CDR2 SVGAGI.

The rearrangement uses TRBV5-1 and TRBJ2-3; the match to TRBD2 covers 15 bases. The CDR3 runs 17 residues. Germline V lookup: CDR1 SGHRS, CDR2 YFSETQ. V was clipped by 2 bases and J by 3 bases; unmatched bases: 4. The CDR3 nucleotides read TGCGCCAGCAGCTTAGGGACTAGCGGGAGGAGGACAGATACGCAGTATTTT. Protein sequence: CASSLGTSGRRTDTQYF.

The chain combines TRBV28 with TRBJ1-2, with 8 positions matching TRBD1. Germline V gives CDR1 MDHEN, CDR2 SYDVKM. V gave up 4 bases and J gave up 0 bases; unmatched junction bases: 7. This CDR3 has 16 amino acids. The CDR3 here is CASSSIRTGTNYGYTF. The CDR3 DNA follows: TGTGCCAGCAGTTCGATTAGGACAGGGACTAACTATGGCTACACCTTC.

The chain couples TRBV5-1 to TRBJ2-5; the match to TRBD2 covers 11 bases. Germline V gene data show CDR1 as SGHRS and CDR2 as YFSETQ. The CDR3 consists of 15 residues. Germline trimming cut 2 bases from V and 5 bases from J; bases unmatched to any gene: 5. The CDR3 sequence is CASSLGTSGGETQYF. The CDR3 DNA sequence: TGCGCCAGCAGCTTAGGGACTAGCGGTGGGGAGACCCAGTACTTC.

The rearrangement uses TRBV6-2 or TRBV6-3 and TRBJ2-7, with a tentative D call TRBD1 (6 bases). Germline V gives CDR1 MNHEY, CDR2 SVGEGT. There are 16 residues in the CDR3. Trimming took 6 bases from V and 0 from J, leaving 18 bases between them. CDR3 DNA: TGTGCCAGCAGCTCCATCCGGACAGTGAGCTCCTACGAGCAGTACTTC. Its protein is CASSSIRTVSSYEQYF.

In this sample, this clone turned up a few times. V usage is TRBV30 and J usage is TRBJ1-1; D may be TRBD1 (6 bases). CDR1 is GTSNPN and CDR2 is SVGIG in the germline V gene (reference sequence). V was trimmed by 0 bases and J by 4 bases, leaving 9 bases between them. The CDR3 is made up of 13 amino acids. CDR3 in DNA: TGTGCCTGGAGTGTAGGGGGGGGCACTGAAGCTTTCTTT. Its translation is CAWSVGGGTEAFF.

The chain carries TRBV5-1 and TRBJ1-2; tentatively, D is TRBD1 (6 bases). Germline CDR1 is SGHRS and CDR2 is YFSETQ. Trimming left V 0 bases short and J 4 bases short, with 10 bases between. The CDR3 has 14 amino acids. In DNA, the CDR3 is TGCGCCAGCAGCTTGGAAACAGGGATCTATGGCTACACCTTC. It yields the protein CASSLETGIYGYTF.

This clone appeared a few times. The genes are TRBV4-1 and TRBJ1-1; D might be TRBD1 (6 bases). CDR1 and CDR2 (germline): MGHRA, YSYEKL. There are 14 residues in the CDR3. Trimming took 4 bases from V and 1 from J, leaving 10 bases between them. CDR3: CASSPRTANTEAFF. The CDR3 DNA follows: TGCGCCAGCAGCCCTCGGACAGCGAACACTGAAGCTTTCTTT.

J is TRBJ1-2 and V is TRBV2; 11 nucleotides line up with TRBD1. Germline values: CDR1 SNHLY, CDR2 FYNNEI. Trimming took 5 bases from V and 5 from J; bases not matched to a gene: 7. CDR3 length equals 15 residues. The CDR3 is CASSPGTGGGYGYTF. In DNA, the CDR3 is TGTGCCAGCAGTCCCGGGACAGGGGGAGGTTATGGCTACACCTTC.

The CDR3 DNA follows: TGTGCCAGCAGTGGAGGGATCATCTCTGGAAACACCATATATTTT. This encodes CASSGGIISGNTIYF. The V and J genes are TRBV28 and TRBJ1-3; no definite D call. The CDR3 loop spans 15 amino acids. V lost 5 bases and J lost 0, with 11 bases in between. CDR1 and CDR2 (germline): MDHEN, SYDVKM. The whole variable domain, remainder taken from reference TRBV28 and TRBJ1-3, is DVKVTQSSRYLVKRTGEKVFLECVQDMDHENMFWYRQDPGLGLRLIYFSYDVKMKEKGDIPEGYSVSREKKERFSLILESASTNQTSMYLCASSGGIISGNTIYFGEGSWLTVV.

The V and J genes are TRBV5-1 and TRBJ2-7; 7 positions match TRBD1. The junction had 5 bases not matched to a gene; V was cut back by 1 base and J by 4 bases. Germline V gives CDR1 SGHRS, CDR2 YFSETQ. This CDR3 is built from 14 residues. The CDR3 reads CASSLYRGAYEQYF. In nucleotides, the CDR3 is TGCGCCAGCAGCTTGTACAGGGGCGCTTACGAGCAGTACTTC.

This clone has just one count. V is TRBV29-1 and J is TRBJ1-1, with 8 positions matching TRBD1. The germline V gene encodes CDR1 SQVTM and CDR2 ANQGSEA. The CDR3 loop spans 14 amino acids. V shed 7 bases, J shed 1 base, and the junction held 8 bases outside the gene matches. CDR3 region: CSATIGQGNTEAFF. The CDR3, as DNA: TGCAGCGCTACGATCGGACAGGGGAACACTGAAGCTTTCTTT.

The genes are TRBV16 and TRBJ1-4; 9 bases match TRBD1. This CDR3 comprises 15 residues. The ends lost 4 bases at V and 3 bases at J; junction bases unmatched: 3. Germline V CDR1 and CDR2: KGHSY, FQNENV. For the CDR3, the DNA is TGTGCCAGCAGCCTCGGGACAGGGCCTAATGAAAAACTGTTTTTT. It codes for CASSLGTGPNEKLFF. Full variable domain (outside the CDR3, taken from reference TRBV16 and TRBJ1-4): GEEVAQTPKHLVRGEGQKAKLYCAPIKGHSYVFWYQQVLKNEFKFLISFQNENVFDETGMPKERFSAKCLPNSPCSLEIQATKLEDSAVYFCASSLGTGPNEKLFFGSGTQLSVL.

This clone was detected only once. This chain links TRBV6-2 or TRBV6-3 with TRBJ1-2, with 10 bases identical to TRBD1. Trimming at V came to 5 bases and at J to 4 bases, leaving 7 bases not matched to a gene. The CDR3 sequence is 15 residues long. Germline loops: CDR1 MNHEY, CDR2 SVGEGT. Here the CDR3 DNA reads TGTGCCAGCAGTGATCGACAGGGGGCGACCTATGGCTACACCTTC. It encodes CASSDRQGATYGYTF.

The chain joins TRBV5-5 to TRBJ2-7, with D tentatively TRBD1 (6 bases). CDR3 length equals 12 residues. V was pared by 5 bases and J by 7 bases, with 13 bases between. Germline V lookup: CDR1 SGHKS, CDR2 YYEKEE (reference sequence). CDR3 region: CASSRNDREQYF. For the CDR3, the DNA is TGTGCCAGCAGTCGAAATGACAGGGAGCAGTACTTC.

CDR3 DNA: TGTGCCAGCAGGAAGACAGGGATAGGGTTTCCTAATGAAAAACTGTTTTTT. This encodes CASRKTGIGFPNEKLFF. The chain has TRBV28 and TRBJ1-4; 7 positions agree with TRBD1. Per the germline V gene, CDR1 is MDHEN and CDR2 is SYDVKM. Trimming at V came to 6 bases and at J to 3 bases, leaving 13 bases not matched to a gene. CDR3 length: 17 amino acids.

The V and J genes are TRBV27 and TRBJ2-7; D might be TRBD1 (6 bases). CDR3 length: 13 residues. The V gene lost 6 bases and the J gene lost 5 bases, with 14 bases spanning the gap. The germline CDR1 and CDR2 sequences are MNHEY and SMNVEV (reference sequence). This chain's CDR3 is CASRLQGLDEQYF. CDR3 coding DNA: TGTGCCAGCAGATTACAGGGCTTGGACGAGCAGTACTTC.

Comment on this clone: Other DNA sequences in the sample encode the same CDR3. The chain joins TRBV27 to TRBJ1-2, with TRBD1 as a possible D gene (5 bases). Trimming removed 3 bases at V and 5 bases at J, with 10 bases between. There are 13 residues in the CDR3. Germline CDR1 MNHEY, CDR2 SMNVEV (reference sequence). CDR3 in DNA: TGTGCCAGCAGTTTGCGGGGCGGGTATGGCTACACCTTC. Protein sequence: CASSLRGGYGYTF.

The V call is TRBV6-1, the J call TRBJ1-1; possible D gene TRBD1, 6 bases. The V gene lost 3 bases and the J gene lost 1 base, with 12 bases spanning the gap. CDR1 is MNHNS and CDR2 is SASEGT in the germline V gene. The CDR3 totals 15 residues. The CDR3: CASSDPGTKNTEAFF. The CDR3 coding sequence is TGTGCCAGCAGTGACCCCGGGACAAAGAACACTGAAGCTTTCTTT.

This clone came up once. This chain connects TRBV5-1 to TRBJ2-1; 13 nucleotides agree with TRBD2. This CDR3 has 15 residues. CDR1 is SGHRS and CDR2 is YFSETQ in the germline V gene. V shed 4 bases, J shed 5 bases, and the junction held 3 bases outside the gene matches. The chain's CDR3 is CASSLTSGRDNEQFF. CDR3 coding DNA: TGCGCCAGCAGCCTAACTAGCGGGAGGGACAATGAGCAGTTCTTC.

The chain links TRBV18 to TRBJ1-5, with 10 nucleotides matching TRBD1. This CDR3 is 15 amino acids long. Germline values: CDR1 KGHSH, CDR2 LQKENI. V shed 4 bases, J shed 8 bases, and the junction held 8 bases outside the gene matches. CDR3 nucleotide sequence: TGTGCCAGCTCACGTACGACAGGGGGCTTGGAGCCCCAGCATTTT. Translating gives CASSRTTGGLEPQHF.

V usage is TRBV30 and J usage is TRBJ2-7, with 7 positions matching TRBD1. There are 13 residues in the CDR3. The J segment lost 3 bases and the V segment lost 7 bases, leaving 9 bases of the junction unmatched. CDR1 is GTSNPN and CDR2 is SVGIG in the germline V gene (reference sequence). The CDR3 coding sequence is TGTGCCTCAAAACAGGGGTCCAACTACGAGCAGTACTTC. Translating gives CASKQGSNYEQYF. Full variable domain (remainder filled in from reference TRBV30 and TRBJ2-7): SQTIHQWPATLVQPVGSPLSLECTVEGTSNPNLYWYRQAAGRGLQLLFYSVGIGQISSEVPQNLSASRPQDRQFILSSKKLLLSDSGFYLCASKQGSNYEQYFGPGTRLTVT.

The chain recombines TRBV11-3 with TRBJ1-2; 7 bases are a match to TRBD1. Trimming cost V 1 base and J 0 bases; bases outside gene matches: 5. The CDR3 sequence is 16 residues long. Germline V gives CDR1 SGHNT, CDR2 YENEEA. The CDR3 DNA reads TGTGCCAGCAGCTTAGGTGGGACAGCAACTAACTATGGCTACACCTTC. Amino acid sequence: CASSLGGTATNYGYTF.

The rearrangement joins TRBV29-1 to TRBJ2-5; D perhaps matches TRBD1 (6 bases). The germline gives CDR1 SQVTM, CDR2 ANQGSEA. Trimming pared 6 bases from V and 2 bases from J, leaving 16 bases between. The CDR3 contains 14 residues. CDR3 DNA: TGCAGCGTCCCGACCGGACAGTCTCAAGAGACCCAGTACTTC. Translating gives CSVPTGQSQETQYF.

This chain connects TRBV5-1 to TRBJ1-1; tentative D call: TRBD1 (6 bases). Between the trimmed V and J ends, which lost 1 base and 4 bases, there was a span of 11 bases. Germline CDR1 is SGHRS and CDR2 is YFSETQ. The CDR3 is 14 residues long. The CDR3 bases are TGCGCCAGCAGCTTGCCGTCAGGGGCCACTGAAGCTTTCTTT. Amino acid sequence: CASSLPSGATEAFF.

This clone occurred once. This rearrangement joins TRBV3-1 (or the pseudogene TRBV3-2) to TRBJ2-3, with a weak D call TRBD2 (5 bases). The germline gives CDR1 LGHDT, CDR2 YNNKEL (reference sequence). Trimming took 3 bases from V and 12 from J, leaving 13 bases between them. This CDR3 contains 12 residues. The CDR3 coding sequence is TGTGCCAGCAGCCACCCCCGCGGAGGCCAGTATTTT. Its translation: CASSHPRGGQYF.

This clone was found once. The rearrangement uses TRBV6-2 or TRBV6-3 and TRBJ2-5; possible D gene TRBD1, 6 bases. This CDR3 is 14 amino acids long. Germline lookup yields CDR1 MNHEY and CDR2 SVGEGT. The V end was cut by 5 bases, the J end by 0 bases, with 10 bases between. Here the CDR3 reads CASSLTGNQETQYF. As DNA, the CDR3 is TGTGCCAGCAGTCTCACAGGGAACCAAGAGACCCAGTACTTC.

The V and J genes are TRBV11-1 and TRBJ1-2, with 7 bases aligning to TRBD1. This CDR3 comprises 15 residues. CDR1 is SGHAT, CDR2 FQDESV, per germline (reference sequence). Trimming took 5 bases from V and 4 from J; bases not matched to a gene: 10. The CDR3 nucleotides are TGTGCCAGCAGCCTAACCCGACAGGGATTCTATGGCTACACCTTC. Its translation is CASSLTRQGFYGYTF.

The chain recombines TRBV19 with TRBJ2-5, with a possible D match to TRBD1 (6 bases). The length of the CDR3 is 14 residues. V was cut by 5 bases and J by 3 bases, with 13 bases left in between. The germline V gene encodes CDR1 LNHDA and CDR2 SQIVND (reference sequence). CDR3 in DNA: TGTGCCAGTAGTCCTGACAGGACCAAAGAGACCCAGTACTTC. Residues: CASSPDRTKETQYF.

The J gene is TRBJ1-5, the V gene TRBV19; D is unresolved. Per germline, CDR1 LNHDA and CDR2 SQIVND (reference sequence). This CDR3 is 14 amino acids long. V lost 4 bases to trimming and J lost 0 bases, with 7 bases between them. CDR3 sequence (DNA): TGTGCCAGTAGTAAAATTTATAGCAATCAGCCCCAGCATTTT. Its translation is CASSKIYSNQPQHF.

This sequence joins TRBV23-1 and TRBJ2-1; a possible D gene is TRBD1 (6 bases). TRBV23-1 is flagged as an ORF with uncertain function. V gave up 6 bases and J gave up 8 bases, with 11 bases separating them. The CDR3 contains 12 residues. The CDR3 region is CASRQGRDEQFF. CDR3 in DNA: TGCGCCAGCAGACAGGGTCGGGATGAGCAGTTCTTC.

This sequence joins TRBV11-3 and TRBJ1-1, with a tentative D call TRBD1 (5 bases). The V gene's germline CDR1 is SGHNT and CDR2 YENEEA. The CDR3 loop spans 11 amino acids. The ends were cut back, 5 bases at V and 10 bases at J, with 11 bases in the middle. In DNA, the CDR3 is TGTGCCAGCAGCCTGGGGCCGGGAGCTTTCTTT. This translates into CASSLGPGAFF.